The clone carrying this TCR beta chain was counted only a few times. Its antigen remains unknown. This CDR3 region has 15 residues. The V end lost 3 bases, the J end lost 8 bases, and 16 bases lay between the germline ends. The sample comes from a study of blood T cells in healthy people across ages. Alongside a J-beta primer mix, a sample-barcoded 5' primer served in a second PCR lasting about 7 to 11 cycles. Unique molecular identifiers of 12 random nucleotides labeled each cDNA. TCRdb independently ran MiXCR on the 5' RACE reads; one entry per CDR3 protein. The sample has over 1,200,000 distinct CDR3 sequences; almost 60% are singletons. Findings and limits, study-wide: Both higher diversity and more naive CD4+ cells marked long-lived donors when set against aged donors.

The V call is TRBV12-3 or TRBV12-4, the J call TRBJ1-4; no firm D call. This clonotype was obtained from a man younger than 35 in good health. The specimen was blood. The CDR3 reads CASSFFGLEGEKLFF. For the CDR3, the DNA is TGTGCCAGCAGTTTTTTCGGGTTAGAGGGAGAAAAACTGTTTTTT.